This TCR beta chain emerged from a study of cytomegalovirus exposure and HLA in healthy donors. Study summary: The 90 to 150 validation repertoires used the same platform as the 600 to 750 first-cohort repertoires (as reported by a later analysis). Study-wide points: Cytomegalovirus association was assigned to about 150 TCR beta chains.

As for this clone: Antigen specificity is unknown.

Only in-frame clones appear in the TCRdb table, and some are missing; sequencing was by immunoSEQ multiplex PCR. The table has about 180,000 clones, roughly 85% seen once. The germline V gene has CDR1 MNHEY and CDR2 SMNVEV (reference sequence). With 2 bases clipped from V and 5 bases from J, the junction kept 5 bases outside the gene matches. This CDR3 spans 16 amino acids. Sequencing was done on a sample of PBMCs. The clonotype originates from a young man in good health and CMV-seropositive. This rearrangement joins TRBV27 to TRBJ2-5; 13 bases fit TRBD2. This CDR3 is CASSLPGLAGVETQYF. The DNA of the CDR3 is TGTGCCAGCAGTTTACCCGGACTAGCGGGAGTCGAGACCCAGTACTTC.